What follows are 3 T cell receptor beta chains derived from one specimen sequenced in a study of blood T cell repertoires in COVID-19. The protocol was immunoSEQ multiplex PCR, while the TCRdb copy is restricted to in-frame clones and leaves out a portion. This table has approximately 210,000 clones, approximately 84% appearing once. The sample comprised peripheral blood. Source of these receptors: a man between 50 and 59 years old with COVID-19, enrolled during active disease.

The CDR3 DNA sequence: TGTGCCAGCAGCTCACACAGGGGGCACAATTCTGGGGCCAACGTCCTGACTTTC. It yields the protein CASSSHRGHNSGANVLTF. J is TRBJ2-6 and V is TRBV21-1; the DNA was not used to check the table's D call, TRBD1. TRBV21-1 is tagged as a pseudogene. The CDR3 has 18 amino acids.

The gene calls are TRBV5-1 and TRBJ2-1; possibly TRBD2 for D (5 bases). Germline lookup yields CDR1 SGHRS and CDR2 YFSETQ. Between the trimmed V and J ends, which lost 1 base and 6 bases, there was a span of 11 bases. The CDR3 sequence is 14 residues long. This chain's CDR3 is CASSLSGTSNEQFF. CDR3 DNA: TGCGCCAGCAGCTTGTCGGGAACTAGCAATGAGCAGTTCTTC.

This chain uses TRBV7-8 with TRBJ1-2; D possibly corresponds to TRBD1 (5 bases). Germline-derived CDR1 and CDR2 are SGHVS and FQNEAQ. Trimming removed 5 bases at V and 4 bases at J, with 14 bases between. The CDR3 spans 14 residues. CDR3 DNA sequence: TGTGCCAGCAGCCACCCAGGGTACGGCTATGGCTACACCTTC. Translation: CASSHPGYGYGYTF.